A selection of T cell receptor beta chains follows, all from one sample in a study of shared clonotypes between healthy human individuals. Generated by immunoSEQ multiplex PCR, the TCRdb table keeps only in-frame clones and is missing some. The sample carries 2 million to 2.5 million clones, under 95% recorded once. The sequencing input was naive CD4+ T cells from PBMCs. These receptors came from a man aged 18 to 30 in good health. Some clones in this sample may be carry-over from other donors' samples. The CDR3 runs from the conserved cysteine through the conserved F or W. The D gene is left open where the match is weak. Rows give clone size only sometimes, using once, few, many, or a class for an expanded clone.

cdr3_aa: CASSTRTGSEAFF
cdr3_nt: TGTGCCAGCAGTACTCGGACAGGGTCGGAAGCTTTCTTT
clone_size: NA
d_call: TRBD1
j_call: TRBJ1-1
v_call: TRBV6-5

cdr3_aa: CASSWTGRNEKLFF
cdr3_nt: TGTGCCAGCAGCTGGACAGGGCGGAATGAAAAACTGTTTTTT
clone_size: once
d_call: TRBD1
j_call: TRBJ1-4
v_call: TRBV5-5

cdr3_aa: CASSLSGQPDNEKLFF
cdr3_nt: TGTGCCAGCAGTTTGAGCGGACAGCCCGATAATGAAAAACTGTTTTTT
clone_size: NA
d_call: NA
j_call: TRBJ1-4
v_call: TRBV28

cdr3_aa: CASSSGAYNEQFF
cdr3_nt: TGTGCCAGCAGCTCGGGGGCCTACAATGAGCAGTTCTTC
clone_size: NA
d_call: NA
j_call: TRBJ2-1
v_call: TRBV11-2

cdr3_aa: CASSPSQGYYGYTF
cdr3_nt: TGTGCCAGCAGTCCCTCACAGGGTTACTATGGCTACACCTTC
clone_size: NA
d_call: NA
j_call: TRBJ1-2
v_call: TRBV28

cdr3_aa: CAISENGRGDTQPQHF
cdr3_nt: TGTGCCATCAGTGAGAATGGCAGGGGAGATACTCAGCCCCAGCATTTT
clone_size: once
d_call: NA
j_call: TRBJ1-5
v_call: TRBV10-3

cdr3_aa: CASSPGRDPGSEQYF
cdr3_nt: TGTGCCAGCAGCCCCGGGCGGGACCCCGGGAGCGAGCAGTACTTC
clone_size: NA
d_call: NA
j_call: TRBJ2-7
v_call: TRBV5-4

cdr3_aa: CASSSRPSYEQYF
cdr3_nt: TGTGCCAGTAGCTCTCGGCCCTCCTACGAGCAGTACTTC
clone_size: NA
d_call: NA
j_call: TRBJ2-7
v_call: TRBV19

cdr3_aa: CASSVLTGELFF
cdr3_nt: TGTGCCAGCAGCGTTCTAACCGGGGAGCTGTTTTTT
clone_size: NA
d_call: NA
j_call: TRBJ2-2
v_call: TRBV9

cdr3_aa: CASSPPDRSNEKLFF
cdr3_nt: TGTGCCAGCAGTCCCCCGGACCGATCTAATGAAAAACTGTTTTTT
clone_size: once
d_call: NA
j_call: TRBJ1-4
v_call: TRBV28

cdr3_aa: CASSLWGLAGSGHNEQFF
cdr3_nt: TGTGCCAGCAGCTTGTGGGGGCTAGCGGGATCTGGGCACAATGAGCAGTTCTTC
clone_size: NA
d_call: TRBD2
j_call: TRBJ2-1
v_call: TRBV7-3

cdr3_aa: CAWIREGGEQFF
cdr3_nt: TGTGCCTGGATAAGGGAAGGCGGTGAGCAGTTCTTC
clone_size: NA
d_call: NA
j_call: TRBJ2-1
v_call: TRBV30

cdr3_aa: CASSLSWGSNQPQHF
cdr3_nt: TGTGCCAGCAGTTTATCGTGGGGAAGCAATCAGCCCCAGCATTTT
clone_size: NA
d_call: NA
j_call: TRBJ1-5
v_call: TRBV27

cdr3_aa: CASSLTRDGHNEQFF
cdr3_nt: TGTGCCAGCAGCTTAACGCGGGACGGACACAATGAGCAGTTCTTC
clone_size: NA
d_call: NA
j_call: TRBJ2-1
v_call: TRBV7-3

cdr3_aa: CASSAGQGSGETQYF
cdr3_nt: TGTGCCAGCAGTGCCGGACAGGGGTCGGGAGAGACCCAGTACTTC
clone_size: NA
d_call: TRBD1
j_call: TRBJ2-5
v_call: TRBV6-4

cdr3_aa: CASSLADSRSGNTIYF
cdr3_nt: TGCGCCAGCAGCTTGGCCGACAGCCGCTCTGGAAACACCATATATTTT
clone_size: NA
d_call: NA
j_call: TRBJ1-3
v_call: TRBV5-1

cdr3_aa: CASSLGAPVNTEAFF
cdr3_nt: TGCGCCAGCAGCTTGGGTGCCCCGGTGAACACTGAAGCTTTCTTT
clone_size: NA
d_call: NA
j_call: TRBJ1-1
v_call: TRBV5-1

cdr3_aa: CASTERDNEKLFF
cdr3_nt: TGTGCCAGCACCGAACGTGATAATGAAAAACTGTTTTTT
clone_size: NA
d_call: NA
j_call: TRBJ1-4
v_call: TRBV6-5

cdr3_aa: CASSEPPSTGGTYEQYF
cdr3_nt: TGTGCCAGCAGCGAGCCCCCCTCGACAGGGGGAACCTACGAGCAGTACTTC
clone_size: NA
d_call: TRBD1
j_call: TRBJ2-7
v_call: TRBV11-3

cdr3_aa: CASSSLGVREQFF
cdr3_nt: TGTGCCAGCAGTTCGCTAGGGGTACGTGAGCAGTTCTTC
clone_size: NA
d_call: NA
j_call: TRBJ2-1
v_call: TRBV28

cdr3_aa: CSATLAPQETQYF
cdr3_nt: TGCAGCGCCACCCTTGCCCCGCAAGAGACCCAGTACTTC
clone_size: NA
d_call: NA
j_call: TRBJ2-5
v_call: TRBV29-1

cdr3_aa: CASSSPGLGIEQYF
cdr3_nt: TGTGCCAGCAGTAGCCCGGGACTAGGGATCGAGCAGTACTTC
clone_size: once
d_call: TRBD2
j_call: TRBJ2-7
v_call: TRBV6-5

cdr3_aa: CASSTGTDFSVTQYF
cdr3_nt: TGTGCCAGCAGCACCGGGACAGATTTTTCTGTTACGCAGTATTTT
clone_size: NA
d_call: TRBD1
j_call: TRBJ2-3
v_call: TRBV11-3

cdr3_aa: CASSQDPTGTGNGQPQHF
cdr3_nt: TGCGCCAGCAGCCAAGATCCGACCGGGACAGGGAACGGTCAGCCCCAGCATTTT
clone_size: NA
d_call: TRBD1
j_call: TRBJ1-5
v_call: TRBV4-1

cdr3_aa: CAWSVGTSGSTDTQYF
cdr3_nt: TGTGCCTGGAGTGTCGGGACTAGCGGCAGCACAGATACGCAGTATTTT
clone_size: NA
d_call: TRBD2
j_call: TRBJ2-3
v_call: TRBV30

cdr3_aa: CASSWGQSLAKNIQYF
cdr3_nt: TGTGCCAGCAGTTGGGGACAGTCGCTAGCCAAAAACATTCAGTACTTC
clone_size: NA
d_call: TRBD1
j_call: TRBJ2-4
v_call: TRBV6-5

cdr3_aa: CASQLTSGTLEAFF
cdr3_nt: TGTGCTAGTCAATTAACCTCAGGAACTCTTGAAGCTTTCTTT
clone_size: once
d_call: NA
j_call: TRBJ1-1
v_call: TRBV12-5

cdr3_aa: CASSFSSGNTDTQYF
cdr3_nt: TGCGCCAGCAGCTTCAGTAGCGGGAATACAGATACGCAGTATTTT
clone_size: NA
d_call: TRBD2
j_call: TRBJ2-3
v_call: TRBV5-1

cdr3_aa: CSVEAGKARGFYGYTF
cdr3_nt: TGCAGCGTTGAGGCAGGCAAAGCGCGGGGTTTCTATGGCTACACCTTC
clone_size: NA
d_call: NA
j_call: TRBJ1-2
v_call: TRBV29-1

cdr3_aa: CASSQDRDRRQFF
cdr3_nt: TGTGCCAGCAGCCAGGACCGGGACAGGCGGCAGTTCTTC
clone_size: NA
d_call: TRBD1
j_call: TRBJ2-1
v_call: TRBV4-2

cdr3_aa: CASSPLGGGDNEQFF
cdr3_nt: TGTGCCAGCAGCCCTCTAGGGGGAGGGGACAATGAGCAGTTCTTC
clone_size: NA
d_call: NA
j_call: TRBJ2-1
v_call: TRBV11-3